This T cell receptor beta chain was found in a study of blood T cell repertoires in COVID-19. The overall study: COVID-19 samples from acute and convalescent phases originated in the United States, Italy and Spain. Nucleic acid was either cDNA or gDNA, and it came from T cells, B-cell-depleted T cells, or PBMCs.

Allocation to cohorts depended on clinical history reported by the participants. All exposed participants met a person with COVID-19 within 2 weeks before entering the study. The J segment lost 2 bases and the V segment lost 4 bases, leaving 2 bases of the junction unmatched. Germline CDR1 reads MNHEY; CDR2 reads SVGAGI. This CDR3 is built from 15 residues. Clones were read by immunoSEQ multiplex PCR, and TCRdb kept only the in-frame ones, dropping some. The repertoire holds about 350,000 clones, with 88% as singletons. This clonotype was obtained from a woman in her 30s who had been exposed to COVID-19. The sequencing input was PBMCs or T cells enriched from blood (not recorded which). This chain uses TRBV6-5 with TRBJ2-2, with 9 positions matching TRBD1. The CDR3, as DNA: TGTGCCAGCAGTTTACAGGGGGCTAACACCGGGGAGCTGTTTTTT. Translated, it gives CASSLQGANTGELFF.